The present TCR beta chain was sequenced within a study of blood T cell repertoires in COVID-19. The sample holds a few counts of this clone. The method was immunoSEQ multiplex PCR; TCRdb's version includes in-frame clones alone and lacks a portion of them. The repertoire consists of about 85,000 clones, with 84% occurring once and the leading ten covering around 5.8%. The V gene end was trimmed by 6 bases and the J gene end by 5 bases; junction bases not matched to a gene: 4. Germline V gene data show CDR1 as SQVTM and CDR2 as ANQGSEA. The CDR3 spans 13 residues. The chain employs TRBV29-1 and TRBJ2-5, with 12 nucleotides matching TRBD2. The sample comprised peripheral blood. The clonotype originates from a man aged 60-69 years with acute or convalescent COVID-19. DNA for the CDR3: TGCAGCGTCACCGGGACTAGCGGGGAGACCCAGTACTTC. Amino acid sequence: CSVTGTSGETQYF.